This T cell receptor beta chain derives from a study of cytotoxic CD8 clonotypes in ibrutinib-treated CLL. In the study overall: In all, about a dozen patients were relapsed/refractory, some 14 were treatment-naive and roughly 18 were IGHV unmutated.

The table came from immunoSEQ multiplex PCR; TCRdb's copy has only in-frame clones and leaves some out. This table has about 92,000 clones, around 77% appearing once. V lost 1 base and J lost 9, with 9 bases in between. The CDR3 extends over 12 amino acids. The germline V gene has CDR1 LGHNA and CDR2 YNFKEQ. This TCR was sampled from a human donor with chronic lymphocytic leukemia. The material sequenced was PBMCs, taken after 24 months of ibrutinib treatment. The chain links TRBV4-2 to TRBJ2-5, with TRBD2 as a possible D gene (5 bases). CDR3 sequence reads: CASSQGAAAQYF. DNA of the CDR3: TGTGCCAGCAGCCAAGGAGCGGCAGCCCAGTACTTC.